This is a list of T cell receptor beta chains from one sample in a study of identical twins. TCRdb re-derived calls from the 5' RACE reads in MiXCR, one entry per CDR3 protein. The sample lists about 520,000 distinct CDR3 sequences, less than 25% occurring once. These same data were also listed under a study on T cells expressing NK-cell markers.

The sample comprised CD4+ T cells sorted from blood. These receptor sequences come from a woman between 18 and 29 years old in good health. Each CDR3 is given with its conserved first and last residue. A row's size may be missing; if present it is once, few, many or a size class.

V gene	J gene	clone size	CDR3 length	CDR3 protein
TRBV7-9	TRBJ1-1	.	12	CASTSGGGQAFF
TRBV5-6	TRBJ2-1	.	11	CASSVNHEQFF
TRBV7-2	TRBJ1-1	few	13	CASSFSGSTEAFF
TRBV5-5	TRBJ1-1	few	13	CASSWNRDTEAFF
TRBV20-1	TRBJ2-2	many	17	CSASAGQGASNTGELFF
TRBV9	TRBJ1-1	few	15	CASTRQGTGNTEAFF
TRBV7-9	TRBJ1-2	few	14	CASSPGTGDYGYTF
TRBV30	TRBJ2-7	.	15	CAWSLLAGGSYEQYF
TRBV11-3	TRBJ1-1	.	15	CASSARQGSNTEAFF
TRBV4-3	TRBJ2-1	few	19	CATFWQNPRNHFRCQVQFF
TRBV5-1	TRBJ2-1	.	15	CASSLALGSRNEQFF
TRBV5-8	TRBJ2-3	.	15	CASSSGHASTDTQYF
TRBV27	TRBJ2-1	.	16	CASSLSRQVLYNEQFF
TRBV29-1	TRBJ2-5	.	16	CSVPHFWGGWIETQYF
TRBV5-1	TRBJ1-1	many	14	CASSPNGGYTEAFF
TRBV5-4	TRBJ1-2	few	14	CASSPGQDSYGYTF
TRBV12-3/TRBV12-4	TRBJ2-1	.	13	CASRRHQNNEQFF
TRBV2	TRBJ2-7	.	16	CASSPRVGTFSYEQYF
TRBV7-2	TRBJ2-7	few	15	CASSSSPGPSYEQYF
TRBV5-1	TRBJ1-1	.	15	CASSLLAGAPTEAFF
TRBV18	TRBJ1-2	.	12	CASSPLDYGYTF
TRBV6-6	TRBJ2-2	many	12	CASSWKGGELFF